Presented here are 13 T cell receptor beta chains from one specimen sequenced in a study of blood T cell repertoires in COVID-19. Method: immunoSEQ multiplex PCR; TCRdb's copy keeps in-frame clones and lacks some. The data contain 240,000 or so clones, around 90% of them singletons. Source material: peripheral blood. These receptors were collected from a woman aged 30 to 39 with acute or convalescent COVID-19.

The J gene is TRBJ2-7, the V gene TRBV5-1, with D maybe TRBD2 (6 bases). The V gene lost 3 bases and the J gene lost 3 bases, with 13 bases spanning the gap. The CDR3 is made up of 14 amino acids. Germline V gene sequence: CDR1 SGHRS, CDR2 YFSETQ. The CDR3 sequence is CASSSLQGLYEQYF. CDR3 DNA sequence: TGCGCCAGCAGCTCTCTTCAGGGACTCTACGAGCAGTACTTC.

The V gene is TRBV19, the J gene TRBJ1-2, with D hard to call. Between the trimmed V and J ends, which lost 6 bases and 0 bases, there was a span of 11 bases. The CDR3 has 14 amino acids. The V gene's germline CDR1 is LNHDA and CDR2 SQIVND (reference sequence). The CDR3 protein is CASRSAGANYGYTF. In DNA form, the CDR3 reads TGTGCCAGTAGATCAGCGGGAGCTAACTATGGCTACACCTTC.

The chain recombines TRBV23-1 with TRBJ2-3, with 14 positions matching TRBD2. TRBV23-1 is identified as an open reading frame with a role that is uncertain. Unmatched junction bases numbered 1, after V lost 3 bases and J lost 5 bases. The CDR3 extends over 15 amino acids. CDR3 coding DNA: TGCGCCAGCAGTCAGGGACTAGCGGGAGAAGATACGCAGTATTTT. Amino acids: CASSQGLAGEDTQYF.

The count of this clone is one. The chain has TRBV29-1 and TRBJ1-5, with D tentatively TRBD1 (5 bases). CDR1 and CDR2 (germline): SQVTM, ANQGSEA. V dropped 4 bases and J dropped 0 bases, with 10 bases sitting between them. The CDR3 is 14 residues long. CDR3 nucleotide sequence: TGCAGCGTTGGGGGGGATCGTAGCAATCAGCCCCAGCATTTT. Protein product: CSVGGDRSNQPQHF.

This chain connects TRBV6-6 to TRBJ1-2; 9 bases are a match to TRBD1. The V segment lost 6 bases and the J segment 3 bases; nucleotides outside the gene matches: 5. The CDR3 covers 14 residues. CDR1 and CDR2 from the germline V gene are MNHNY and SVGAGI (reference sequence). CDR3 sequence: CASSTQGADYGYTF. CDR3 coding DNA: TGTGCCAGCAGCACACAGGGGGCCGACTATGGCTACACCTTC.

CDR3 sequence (DNA): TGCGCCAGCAGCGTTCCTTCTAGCGGGGGAACCTACGAGCAGTACTTC. As protein: CASSVPSSGGTYEQYF. The V gene is TRBV5-1, the J gene TRBJ2-7; 10 nucleotides match TRBD2. This CDR3 is 16 amino acids long. The V gene end was trimmed by 4 bases and the J gene end by 2 bases; junction bases not matched to a gene: 9. The germline V gene has CDR1 SGHRS and CDR2 YFSETQ.

The chain uses TRBV4-1 and TRBJ2-1; D is possibly TRBD2 (6 bases). Germline V gene lookup returns CDR1 MGHRA and CDR2 YSYEKL. Trimming pared 3 bases from V and 8 bases from J, leaving 20 bases between. This CDR3 has 16 amino acids. The chain's CDR3 is CASSHVAMSGFDEQFF. Written as DNA, the CDR3 is TGCGCCAGCAGCCACGTGGCAATGAGCGGGTTCGATGAGCAGTTCTTC.

A few counts support this clone. The J gene is TRBJ2-7, the V gene TRBV7-9; tentative D call: TRBD2 (6 bases). Trimming removed 1 base from V and 3 bases from J, with 10 bases in between. This CDR3 region has 14 residues. Germline V gene data show CDR1 as SEHNR and CDR2 as FQNEAQ (reference sequence). This CDR3 reads CASSLGPGDYEQYF. The CDR3 DNA sequence: TGTGCCAGCAGCTTAGGCCCGGGAGACTACGAGCAGTACTTC.

This chain uses TRBV5-4 with TRBJ2-6; 7 bases are a match to TRBD1. CDR1 and CDR2 (germline): SGHNT, YYREEE (reference sequence). CDR3 length equals 17 residues. V was pared by 4 bases and J by 4 bases, with 11 bases of the junction left unmatched. CDR3 sequence reads: CASSPRDSWTGANVLTF. The CDR3 DNA reads as TGTGCCAGCAGCCCTCGGGACAGTTGGACGGGGGCCAACGTCCTGACTTTC.

This chain links TRBV24-1 with TRBJ1-2; the match to TRBD1 covers 8 bases. Germline trimming cut 0 bases from V and 8 bases from J; bases unmatched to any gene: 4. The CDR3 is made up of 14 amino acids. Germline-derived CDR1 and CDR2 are KGHDR and SFDVKD. CDR3 loop: CATSDLQGAGGYTF. The DNA for the CDR3 is TGTGCCACCAGTGATTTGCAGGGGGCCGGGGGCTACACCTTC.

This chain links TRBV4-3 with TRBJ1-3; no clear D gene. Looked up from germline, CDR1 is LGHNA and CDR2 is YSLEER. This CDR3 region has 17 residues. V lost 1 base to trimming and J lost 0 bases, with 13 bases between them. CDR3 sequence (DNA): TGCGCCAGCAGCCAAGGGGTTTCGGGGTCCTCTGGAAACACCATATATTTT. It yields the protein CASSQGVSGSSGNTIYF.

The chain employs TRBV15 and TRBJ1-5; 8 bases map to TRBD1. Germline V gene data show CDR1 as LNHNV and CDR2 as YYDKDF (reference sequence). The CDR3 sequence is 14 residues long. With V trimmed by 3 bases and J by 5 bases, 3 bases remained unmatched. CDR3: CATSRDRVHQPQHF. The CDR3 DNA is TGTGCCACCAGCAGGGACAGGGTACATCAGCCCCAGCATTTT.

This chain joins TRBV5-4 and TRBJ2-2; D is perhaps TRBD2 (6 bases). V was trimmed by 4 bases and J by 4 bases, leaving 17 bases between them. Germline V lookup: CDR1 SGHNT, CDR2 YYREEE (reference sequence). This CDR3 is built from 16 residues. The CDR3 region is CASSPPGTSGTGELFF. CDR3 bases: TGTGCCAGCAGCCCACCCGGGACTTCCGGCACCGGGGAGCTGTTTTTT.